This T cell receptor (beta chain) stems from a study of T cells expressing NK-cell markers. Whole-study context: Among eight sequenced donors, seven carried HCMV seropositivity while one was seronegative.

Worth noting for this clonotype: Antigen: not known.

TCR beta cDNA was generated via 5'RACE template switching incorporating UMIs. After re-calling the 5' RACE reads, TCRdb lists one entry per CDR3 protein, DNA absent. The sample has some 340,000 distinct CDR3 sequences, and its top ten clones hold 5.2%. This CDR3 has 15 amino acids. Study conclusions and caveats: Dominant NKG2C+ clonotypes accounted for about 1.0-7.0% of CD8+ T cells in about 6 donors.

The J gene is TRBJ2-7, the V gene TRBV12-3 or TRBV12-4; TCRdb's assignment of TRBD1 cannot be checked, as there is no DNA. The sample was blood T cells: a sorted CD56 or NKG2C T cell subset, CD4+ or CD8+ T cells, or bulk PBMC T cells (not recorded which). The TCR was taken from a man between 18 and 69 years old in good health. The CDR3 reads CASSLSRGTGNEQYF.